The rows below give T cell receptor beta chains drawn from one sample of a study of metastatic and nonmetastatic thyroid tumors. TCRdb re-analyzed the PCR reads using MiXCR. The sample yields about 25,000 clones, about 12% seen once. Material for sequencing was blood. The receptors originated from a female donor with papillary thyroid cancer or a benign thyroid nodule (not recorded which). Some clones in this sample may be carry-over from other donors' samples. Each CDR3 is given with its conserved first and last residue. The order of the fields is J gene, D gene, V gene, clone size, CDR3 DNA, CDR3 protein. The D gene is left open where the match is weak. For some rows the clone size is stated as once, few or many, or as a class when expanded; others skip it.

j_gene: TRBJ1-5
d_gene: TRBD1
v_gene: TRBV2
abundance: NA
CDR3nt: TGTGCCAGCAGTGAAGATACAGGGGGACAGCCCCAGCAGTTT
CDR3aa: CASSEDTGGQPQQF

j_gene: TRBJ2-7
d_gene: TRBD1
v_gene: TRBV6-1
abundance: medium-sized
CDR3nt: TGTGCCAGCAGTGGGGGACAGGGTGGCTACGAGCAGTACTTC
CDR3aa: CASSGGQGGYEQYF

j_gene: TRBJ2-1
d_gene: NA
v_gene: TRBV27
abundance: many
CDR3nt: TGTGCCAGCAGTTTATTTGGTTTTGATGAGCAGTTCTTC
CDR3aa: CASSLFGFDEQFF

j_gene: TRBJ2-1
d_gene: NA
v_gene: TRBV7-3
abundance: once
CDR3nt: TGTGCCAGCAGCTTAACCGACTCGGGCAGCTACAATGAGCAGTTCTTC
CDR3aa: CASSLTDSGSYNEQFF

j_gene: TRBJ1-1
d_gene: NA
v_gene: TRBV10-3
abundance: many
CDR3nt: TGTGCCATCACTACGGGACAAGGCGACACTGAAGCTTTCTTT
CDR3aa: CAITTGQGDTEAFF

j_gene: TRBJ1-2
d_gene: TRBD1
v_gene: TRBV5-1
abundance: once
CDR3nt: TGCGCCAGCAGCGTAGGACAGGGACTGGGGTATGGCTACACCTTC
CDR3aa: CASSVGQGLGYGYTF

j_gene: TRBJ2-2
d_gene: TRBD2
v_gene: TRBV5-1
abundance: many
CDR3nt: TGCGCCAGCAGCCCTCTAGCGGGAGGTTCCGGGGAGCTGTTTTTT
CDR3aa: CASSPLAGGSGELFF

j_gene: TRBJ1-1
d_gene: NA
v_gene: TRBV30
abundance: medium-sized
CDR3nt: TGTGCCTGGAGTTCGGACGGGGGCACTGAAGCTTTCTTT
CDR3aa: CAWSSDGGTEAFF

j_gene: TRBJ2-3
d_gene: NA
v_gene: TRBV12-3/TRBV12-4
abundance: many
CDR3nt: TGTGCCAGCAGTTTTTCGACAGGTAGCACAGATACGCAGTATTTT
CDR3aa: CASSFSTGSTDTQYF

j_gene: TRBJ1-2
d_gene: NA
v_gene: TRBV6-5
abundance: many
CDR3nt: TGTGCCAGCAGTTACTCGGGGGGATATGGCTACACCTTC
CDR3aa: CASSYSGGYGYTF

j_gene: TRBJ1-5
d_gene: TRBD1
v_gene: TRBV11-2
abundance: many
CDR3nt: TGTGCCAGCAGCTTAGGACAGGGCAGCAATCAGCCCCAGCATTTT
CDR3aa: CASSLGQGSNQPQHF

j_gene: TRBJ2-4
d_gene: NA
v_gene: TRBV20-1
abundance: many
CDR3nt: TGCAGTGCTTACCGTACGAATGCCAAAAACATTCAGTACTTC
CDR3aa: CSAYRTNAKNIQYF

j_gene: TRBJ1-5
d_gene: TRBD1
v_gene: TRBV28
abundance: many
CDR3nt: TGTGCCAGCAGTTTTCAAACAGGGGCCTATCAGCCCCAGCATTTT
CDR3aa: CASSFQTGAYQPQHF

j_gene: TRBJ2-1
d_gene: NA
v_gene: TRBV7-7
abundance: many
CDR3nt: TGTGCTAGCAGCTTAGGTAGGGAAAATGAGCAGTTCTTC
CDR3aa: CASSLGRENEQFF

j_gene: TRBJ2-7
d_gene: TRBD2
v_gene: TRBV4-2
abundance: large
CDR3nt: TGTGCCAGCAGCCAAGCTAGCGGACTCTCCTACGAGCAGTACTTC
CDR3aa: CASSQASGLSYEQYF

j_gene: TRBJ2-3
d_gene: NA
v_gene: TRBV4-1
abundance: many
CDR3nt: TGCGCCAGCAGCCAAAATGTCGCCTACACCCACACAGATACGCAGTATTTT
CDR3aa: CASSQNVAYTHTDTQYF

j_gene: TRBJ2-7
d_gene: NA
v_gene: TRBV29-1
abundance: many
CDR3nt: TGCAGCGTTGAAGAATCAGGGGTCTCCTACGAGCAGTACTTC
CDR3aa: CSVEESGVSYEQYF

j_gene: TRBJ2-1
d_gene: TRBD1
v_gene: TRBV24-1
abundance: many
CDR3nt: TGTGCCACCAGTGATCCCGGACAGGGATCCTACAATGAGCAGTTCTTC
CDR3aa: CATSDPGQGSYNEQFF

j_gene: TRBJ1-2
d_gene: NA
v_gene: TRBV2
abundance: many
CDR3nt: TGTGCCAGCACCAAGGGAGTTATCTATGGCTACACCTTC
CDR3aa: CASTKGVIYGYTF

j_gene: TRBJ1-4
d_gene: NA
v_gene: TRBV6-1
abundance: many
CDR3nt: TGTGCCAGCAGTCGTACGGCCCCAGACAGTTATGAAAAACTGTTTTTT
CDR3aa: CASSRTAPDSYEKLFF

j_gene: TRBJ1-2
d_gene: TRBD1
v_gene: TRBV27
abundance: NA
CDR3nt: TGTGCCAGCAGTCCCCGGACAGGGGGAAGCTATGGCTACACCTTC
CDR3aa: CASSPRTGGSYGYTF

j_gene: TRBJ2-5
d_gene: NA
v_gene: TRBV19
abundance: many
CDR3nt: TGTGCCAGTAGTCTCGCGGTGGTTGGGGGAGAGACCCAGTACTTC
CDR3aa: CASSLAVVGGETQYF

j_gene: TRBJ2-7
d_gene: TRBD1
v_gene: TRBV30
abundance: NA
CDR3nt: TGTGCCTGGACTTCCGGGACAGCAACCTACGAGCAGTACTTC
CDR3aa: CAWTSGTATYEQYF

j_gene: TRBJ2-1
d_gene: TRBD2
v_gene: TRBV6-2/TRBV6-3
abundance: many
CDR3nt: TGTGCCAGCAGCCTATATAGCGGGAGGGCCCACAATGAGCAGTTCTTC
CDR3aa: CASSLYSGRAHNEQFF

j_gene: TRBJ1-1
d_gene: TRBD1
v_gene: TRBV19
abundance: many
CDR3nt: TGTGCCAGTAGCCTCGGACAGGGGGCGACCACTGAAGCTTTCTTT
CDR3aa: CASSLGQGATTEAFF

j_gene: TRBJ1-5
d_gene: TRBD1
v_gene: TRBV5-1
abundance: many
CDR3nt: TGCGCCAGCAGCCCGGGACAGGGTGATCAGCCCCAGCATTTT
CDR3aa: CASSPGQGDQPQHF

j_gene: TRBJ2-7
d_gene: NA
v_gene: TRBV6-5
abundance: NA
CDR3nt: TGTGCCAGCAGTTACTCGCTAACAGCGCCCTACGAGCAGTACTTC
CDR3aa: CASSYSLTAPYEQYF

j_gene: TRBJ1-1
d_gene: NA
v_gene: TRBV28
abundance: NA
CDR3nt: TGTGCCAGCAGTCCTTCGTACAGGGTGACTGAAGCTTTCTTT
CDR3aa: CASSPSYRVTEAFF

j_gene: TRBJ2-3
d_gene: NA
v_gene: TRBV20-1
abundance: few
CDR3nt: TGCAGTGCTAGAGATTGGCAGGGTGGAGATACGCAGTATTTT
CDR3aa: CSARDWQGGDTQYF

j_gene: TRBJ1-5
d_gene: NA
v_gene: TRBV6-4
abundance: many
CDR3nt: TGTGCCAGCAGTTCTCCCCCACAGGAGATCCATCAGCCCCAGCATTTT
CDR3aa: CASSSPPQEIHQPQHF

j_gene: TRBJ1-6
d_gene: TRBD1
v_gene: TRBV19
abundance: NA
CDR3nt: TGTGGCAGTAGTCTAGGGACAGACTCACCCCTCCACTTT
CDR3aa: CGSSLGTDSPLHF

j_gene: TRBJ2-7
d_gene: TRBD2
v_gene: TRBV19
abundance: many
CDR3nt: TGTGCCAGCCAACCGACGGGGGGCTCCTACGAGCAGTACTTC
CDR3aa: CASQPTGGSYEQYF

j_gene: TRBJ2-1
d_gene: TRBD2
v_gene: TRBV12-3/TRBV12-4
abundance: medium-sized
CDR3nt: TGTGCCAGCAGTAGGGCCCGGGGTAGCGGGTACAATGAGCAGTTCTTC
CDR3aa: CASSRARGSGYNEQFF

j_gene: TRBJ2-7
d_gene: NA
v_gene: TRBV2
abundance: large
CDR3nt: TGTGCCAGCAGGGAAAGTAGCGGATCCTACGAGCAGTACTTC
CDR3aa: CASRESSGSYEQYF

j_gene: TRBJ2-7
d_gene: NA
v_gene: TRBV10-3
abundance: many
CDR3nt: TGTGCCATCAACCAGGAGGGAGCGCTAAACGAGCAGTACTTC
CDR3aa: CAINQEGALNEQYF

j_gene: TRBJ2-7
d_gene: NA
v_gene: TRBV20-1
abundance: NA
CDR3nt: TGCAGTGCTGTCCCGCCGGAAAGGGCTTACGAGCAGTACTTC
CDR3aa: CSAVPPERAYEQYF

j_gene: TRBJ1-1
d_gene: NA
v_gene: TRBV6-6
abundance: many
CDR3nt: TGTGCCAGCAGTTATGTTGGAGGGAAAGAAGCTTTCTTT
CDR3aa: CASSYVGGKEAFF

j_gene: TRBJ2-1
d_gene: NA
v_gene: TRBV3-1
abundance: many
CDR3nt: TGTGCCAGCAGCCAAGGAATCGGGCGCGAGCAGTTCTTC
CDR3aa: CASSQGIGREQFF

j_gene: TRBJ2-7
d_gene: NA
v_gene: TRBV30
abundance: medium-sized
CDR3nt: TGTGCCTGGAGTGTATTATCCTACGAGCAGTACTTC
CDR3aa: CAWSVLSYEQYF

j_gene: TRBJ2-7
d_gene: TRBD1
v_gene: TRBV29-1
abundance: many
CDR3nt: TGCAGCGTTGTAAGTGAGGAGGGACAGGGGGCTTTATACGAGCAGTACTTC
CDR3aa: CSVVSEEGQGALYEQYF

j_gene: TRBJ2-3
d_gene: NA
v_gene: TRBV7-9
abundance: many
CDR3nt: TGTGCCAGCAGCTTAGCGCGAGGGGCCACAGATACGCAGTATTTT
CDR3aa: CASSLARGATDTQYF

j_gene: TRBJ2-7
d_gene: TRBD1
v_gene: TRBV6-1
abundance: many
CDR3nt: TGCGCCAGCAACCCGGGACAGGGAGAATCCTACGAGCAGTACTTC
CDR3aa: CASNPGQGESYEQYF

j_gene: TRBJ2-1
d_gene: TRBD2
v_gene: TRBV27
abundance: many
CDR3nt: TGTGCCAGCGCTGGACTAGCCCCCAAGGAGTTCTTC
CDR3aa: CASAGLAPKEFF

j_gene: TRBJ2-1
d_gene: TRBD2
v_gene: TRBV5-1
abundance: many
CDR3nt: TGCGCCAGCAGCTTGGAAGCACTAGCGGGAACGTCCAATGAGCAGTTCTTC
CDR3aa: CASSLEALAGTSNEQFF

j_gene: TRBJ1-4
d_gene: NA
v_gene: TRBV19
abundance: many
CDR3nt: TGTGCCAGTAGTAAGATTCCGCTTAATGAAAAACTGTTTTTT
CDR3aa: CASSKIPLNEKLFF

j_gene: TRBJ1-2
d_gene: NA
v_gene: TRBV4-1
abundance: few
CDR3nt: TGCGCCAGCAGCCATGCGTACGTCACCTATGGCTACACCTTC
CDR3aa: CASSHAYVTYGYTF

j_gene: TRBJ1-2
d_gene: NA
v_gene: TRBV2
abundance: once
CDR3nt: TGTGCCAGCAGTGAGTTCCAAGCTAACTATGGCTACACCTTC
CDR3aa: CASSEFQANYGYTF

j_gene: TRBJ2-7
d_gene: NA
v_gene: TRBV6-1
abundance: medium-sized
CDR3nt: TGTGCCAGCAGTGAATTGGCCGACCAGGAGGCCTACGAGCAGTACTTC
CDR3aa: CASSELADQEAYEQYF